Listed below are T cell receptor beta chains from one sample, sequenced in a study of preoperative IRX-2 immunotherapy in early breast cancer. TCRdb's table, derived via immunoSEQ multiplex PCR, lists solely in-frame clones and lacks some. This sample has roughly 27,000 clones, with 82% found just once. This material was acquired from a patient treated with IRX-2 immunotherapy. Every receptor here comes from a human donor with breast cancer. Each CDR3 is given with its conserved first and last residue. D genes are given only for firm matches. Where a row states a size, it is once, few, many or the class of an expanded clone; other rows omit it.

cdr3_nt: TGTGCCAGCAGGTCCCCGGGGGGACGAAGTACCAAAAACATTCAGTACTTC
cdr3_aa: CASRSPGGRSTKNIQYF
clone_size: .
d_call: TRBD2
j_call: TRBJ2-4
v_call: TRBV6-8

cdr3_nt: TGTGCCAGCAGCCGCATGGACTCACCCCTCCACTTT
cdr3_aa: CASSRMDSPLHF
clone_size: .
d_call: .
j_call: TRBJ1-6
v_call: TRBV6-8

cdr3_nt: TGCAGCGTTGCAGGGCGCAATCAGCCCCAGCATTTT
cdr3_aa: CSVAGRNQPQHF
clone_size: .
d_call: .
j_call: TRBJ1-5
v_call: TRBV29-1

cdr3_nt: TGCGCCAGCAGTCTAATACCGACAGGGCTGAACACTGAAGCTTTCTTT
cdr3_aa: CASSLIPTGLNTEAFF
clone_size: .
d_call: TRBD1
j_call: TRBJ1-1
v_call: TRBV23-1

cdr3_nt: TGTGCCACCTCACTAGAAAGCTCCTACGAGCAGTACTTC
cdr3_aa: CATSLESSYEQYF
clone_size: .
d_call: .
j_call: TRBJ2-7
v_call: TRBV6-8

cdr3_nt: TGCGCCAGCAGCCCCCAAGGCATTAACTATGGCTACACCTTC
cdr3_aa: CASSPQGINYGYTF
clone_size: .
d_call: .
j_call: TRBJ1-2
v_call: TRBV4-3

cdr3_nt: TGCGCCAGCAGCGGGGGCTGGAGGCTAGGGGTCTTCTTCTTC
cdr3_aa: CASSGGWRLGVFFF
clone_size: .
d_call: .
j_call: TRBJ2-1
v_call: TRBV5-1

cdr3_nt: TGTGCCAGCAGCTTAACCGGGGTAGCGGGATTCCTCACAGATACGCAGTATTTT
cdr3_aa: CASSLTGVAGFLTDTQYF
clone_size: once
d_call: TRBD2
j_call: TRBJ2-3
v_call: TRBV11-1

cdr3_nt: TGTGCCACCAGCAAGAGTCGAGACAGGGGTGAAAAACTGTTTTTT
cdr3_aa: CATSKSRDRGEKLFF
clone_size: .
d_call: TRBD1
j_call: TRBJ1-4
v_call: TRBV15

cdr3_nt: TGTGCCAGCAGCCAAGATCTGGGCCGGGGACGAGAGACCCAGTACTTC
cdr3_aa: CASSQDLGRGRETQYF
clone_size: .
d_call: .
j_call: TRBJ2-5
v_call: TRBV7-7

cdr3_nt: TGTGCCAGCAGCTTGCTAGCGGGGGGGCAGGATACGCAGTATTTT
cdr3_aa: CASSLLAGGQDTQYF
clone_size: .
d_call: TRBD2
j_call: TRBJ2-3
v_call: TRBV7-1

cdr3_nt: TGTGCCTGGAGTCCCGAGGTAGCGGGGAACACCGGGGAGCTGTTTTTT
cdr3_aa: CAWSPEVAGNTGELFF
clone_size: .
d_call: TRBD2
j_call: TRBJ2-2
v_call: TRBV30

cdr3_nt: TGTGCCAGCAGCCCGAGTTTGCGGGAGGCCCCCAAAAACATTCAGTACTTC
cdr3_aa: CASSPSLREAPKNIQYF
clone_size: .
d_call: TRBD2
j_call: TRBJ2-4
v_call: TRBV7-8

cdr3_nt: TGTGCCAGCCGGCAGATCTCTGGAAACACCATATATTTT
cdr3_aa: CASRQISGNTIYF
clone_size: .
d_call: .
j_call: TRBJ1-3
v_call: TRBV6-8

cdr3_nt: TGTGCCAGCAGTAACCTGGACGGACGACTTGCGAATACGCAGTATTTT
cdr3_aa: CASSNLDGRLANTQYF
clone_size: .
d_call: .
j_call: TRBJ2-3
v_call: TRBV6-8

cdr3_nt: TGTGCCAGCAGTATAAAAAGCAATCAGCCCCAGCATTTT
cdr3_aa: CASSIKSNQPQHF
clone_size: few
d_call: .
j_call: TRBJ1-5
v_call: TRBV6-8

cdr3_nt: TGCGCCAGCAGCTTGGCCGGGGGTGTGGGTGGCTACACCTTC
cdr3_aa: CASSLAGGVGGYTF
clone_size: once
d_call: .
j_call: TRBJ1-2
v_call: TRBV5-1

cdr3_nt: TGCAGCGTTTCCGGCGGCGGCTACGAGCAGTACTTC
cdr3_aa: CSVSGGGYEQYF
clone_size: .
d_call: .
j_call: TRBJ2-7
v_call: TRBV29-1

cdr3_nt: TGTGCCAGCTCACGCGGGAGCTCCTACAATGAGCAGTTCTTC
cdr3_aa: CASSRGSSYNEQFF
clone_size: once
d_call: TRBD2
j_call: TRBJ2-1
v_call: TRBV18

cdr3_nt: TGTGCCAGTAGTGGGACTTTAAACACTGAAGCTTTCTTT
cdr3_aa: CASSGTLNTEAFF
clone_size: .
d_call: .
j_call: TRBJ1-1
v_call: TRBV19

cdr3_nt: TGTGCCAGCAGGGCAGGGGGCTTGGAGACCCAGTACTTC
cdr3_aa: CASRAGGLETQYF
clone_size: few
d_call: TRBD1
j_call: TRBJ2-5
v_call: TRBV28

cdr3_nt: TGTGCCAGTAGTGATCGCGCAGGGCCATACTATGGCTACACCTTC
cdr3_aa: CASSDRAGPYYGYTF
clone_size: .
d_call: .
j_call: TRBJ1-2
v_call: TRBV19

cdr3_nt: TGTGCCAGCAACTTCCTCCGCGGGGGGACCCCAGATACGCAGTATTTT
cdr3_aa: CASNFLRGGTPDTQYF
clone_size: .
d_call: TRBD2
j_call: TRBJ2-3
v_call: TRBV6-8